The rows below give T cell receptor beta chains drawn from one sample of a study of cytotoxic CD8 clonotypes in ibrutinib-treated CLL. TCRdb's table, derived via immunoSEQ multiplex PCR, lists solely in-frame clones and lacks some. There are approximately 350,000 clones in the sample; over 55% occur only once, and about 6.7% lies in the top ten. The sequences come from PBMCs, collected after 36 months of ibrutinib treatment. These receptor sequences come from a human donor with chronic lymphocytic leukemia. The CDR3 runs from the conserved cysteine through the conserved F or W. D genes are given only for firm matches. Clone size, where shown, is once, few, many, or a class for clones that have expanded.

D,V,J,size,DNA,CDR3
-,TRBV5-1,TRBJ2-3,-,TGCGCCAGCAGCTTGGACGGAACAGATACGCAGTATTTT,CASSLDGTDTQYF
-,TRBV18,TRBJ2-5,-,TGTGCCAGCTCACTCCCCGGGGAGACCCAGTACTTC,CASSLPGETQYF
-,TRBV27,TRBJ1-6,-,TGTGCCAGCAGCCCGGACTGGGGGTCACCCCTCCACTTT,CASSPDWGSPLHF
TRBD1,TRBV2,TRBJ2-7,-,TGTGCCAGCAGTCCGATTTGGACAGGAACCTACGAGCAGTACTTC,CASSPIWTGTYEQYF
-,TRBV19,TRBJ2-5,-,TGTGCCAGTAGTATAGTGGCGACTCCGCCACTAGAGACCCAGTACTTC,CASSIVATPPLETQYF
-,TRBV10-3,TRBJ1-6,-,TGTGCCATCTTTTCAGACACTTCTACCAATTCACCCCTCCACTTT,CAIFSDTSTNSPLHF
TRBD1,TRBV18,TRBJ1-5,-,TGTGCCAGCTCACCGACAGGGACCAGTCAGCCCCAGCATTTT,CASSPTGTSQPQHF
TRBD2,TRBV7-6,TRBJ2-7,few,TGTGCCAGCAGCTGGGCTAGCGGGAGCTCCTACGAGCAGTACTTC,CASSWASGSSYEQYF
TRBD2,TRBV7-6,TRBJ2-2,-,TGTGCCTCTGCCGGGAGGGGGACCGGGGAGCTGTTTTTT,CASAGRGTGELFF
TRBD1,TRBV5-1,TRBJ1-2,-,TGCGCCAGCAGCAGCTTGGGACAGGGGCAACCCTATGGCTACACCTTC,CASSSLGQGQPYGYTF
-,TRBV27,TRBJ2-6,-,TGTGCCAGCAGACGAATTAGCTCTGGGGCCAACGTCCTGACTTTC,CASRRISSGANVLTF
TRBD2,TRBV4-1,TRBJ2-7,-,TGCGCCAGCAGCCCCCGGACTAGCGGGAGCGAGCAGTACTTC,CASSPRTSGSEQYF
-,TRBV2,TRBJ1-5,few,TGTGCCAGCAGTGAAAGGACACGGAGCAATCAGCCCCAGCATTTT,CASSERTRSNQPQHF
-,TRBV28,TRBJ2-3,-,TGTGCCAGCAGTTTATTTACAGTTACTAGCACAGATACGCAGTATTTT,CASSLFTVTSTDTQYF
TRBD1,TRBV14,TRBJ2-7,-,TGTGCCAGCAGCCAAGGGGACAGGGGGTTTAACGAGCAGTACTTC,CASSQGDRGFNEQYF
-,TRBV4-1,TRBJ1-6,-,TGCGCCAGCAGCCAAGCCCCGCCGCGGGGTTCACCCCTCCACTTT,CASSQAPPRGSPLHF
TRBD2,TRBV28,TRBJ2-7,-,TGTGCCAGCAGCGAGGGACTAGCGGGAATCTACGAGCAGTACTTC,CASSEGLAGIYEQYF
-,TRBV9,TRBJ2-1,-,TGTGCCAGCAGCGATGCTTCCGAGCAGTTCTTC,CASSDASEQFF
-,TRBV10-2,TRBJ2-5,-,TGCGCCAGCAGGCTGATGATGTACCAAGAGACCCAGTACTTC,CASRLMMYQETQYF
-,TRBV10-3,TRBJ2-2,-,TGTGCCATCAGTGAGTCTGGTAGATCCGGGGAGCTGTTTTTT,CAISESGRSGELFF
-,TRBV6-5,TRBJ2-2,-,TGTGCCAGCAGTTCCCATCCTGGGGTCGGGGAGCTGTTTTTT,CASSSHPGVGELFF
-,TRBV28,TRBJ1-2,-,TGTGCCAGCAGGAACGGCGGTTCTAACTATGGCTACACCTTC,CASRNGGSNYGYTF
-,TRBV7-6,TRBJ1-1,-,TGTGCCAGCAGCTTAGCCCCGGGTATGAACACTGAAGCTTTCTTT,CASSLAPGMNTEAFF
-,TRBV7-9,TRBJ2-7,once,TGTGCCAGCAGCTTAGTGGAAAGGGGGTACGAGCAGTACTTC,CASSLVERGYEQYF
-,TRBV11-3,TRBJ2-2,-,TGTGCCAGCAGCTCCGGCACCGGGGAGCTGTTTTTT,CASSSGTGELFF